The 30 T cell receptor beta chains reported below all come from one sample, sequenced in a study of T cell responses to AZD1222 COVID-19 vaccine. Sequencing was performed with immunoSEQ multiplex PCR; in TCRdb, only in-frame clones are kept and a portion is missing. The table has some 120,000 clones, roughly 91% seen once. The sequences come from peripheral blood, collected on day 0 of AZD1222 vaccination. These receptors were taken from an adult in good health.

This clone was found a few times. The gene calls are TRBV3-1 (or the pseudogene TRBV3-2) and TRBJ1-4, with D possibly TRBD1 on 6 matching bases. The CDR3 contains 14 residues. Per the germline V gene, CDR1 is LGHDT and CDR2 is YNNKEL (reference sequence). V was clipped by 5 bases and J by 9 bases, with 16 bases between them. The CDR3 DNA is TGTGCCAGCAGCTTGGGACAAGCGGTTAAAAAACTGTTTTTT. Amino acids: CASSLGQAVKKLFF.

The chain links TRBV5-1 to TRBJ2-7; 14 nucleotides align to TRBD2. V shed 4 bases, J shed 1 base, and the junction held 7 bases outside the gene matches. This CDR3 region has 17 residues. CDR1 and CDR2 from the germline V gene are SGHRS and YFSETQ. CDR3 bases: TGCGCCAGCAGCAAGGGACTAGCGGGAGATGGGTCCTACGAGCAGTACTTC. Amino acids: CASSKGLAGDGSYEQYF.

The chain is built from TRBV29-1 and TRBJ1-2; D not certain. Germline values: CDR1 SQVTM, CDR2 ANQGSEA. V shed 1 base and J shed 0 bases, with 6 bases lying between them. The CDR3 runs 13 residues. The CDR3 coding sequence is TGCAGCGTTGAAGCGAGTCCTAACTATGGCTACACCTTC. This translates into CSVEASPNYGYTF. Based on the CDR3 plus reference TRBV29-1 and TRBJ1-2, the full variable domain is SAVISQKPSRDICQRGTSLTIQCQVDSQVTMMFWYRQQPGQSLTLIATANQGSEATYESGFVIDKFPISRPNLTFSTLTVSNMSPEDSSIYLCSVEASPNYGYTFGSGTRLTVV.

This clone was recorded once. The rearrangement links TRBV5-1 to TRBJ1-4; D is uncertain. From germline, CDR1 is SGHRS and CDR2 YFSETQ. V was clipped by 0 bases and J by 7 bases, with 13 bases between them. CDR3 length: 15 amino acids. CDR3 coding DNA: TGCGCCAGCAGCTTGGGGCCGGCAGGTAGTGAAAAACTGTTTTTT. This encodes CASSLGPAGSEKLFF. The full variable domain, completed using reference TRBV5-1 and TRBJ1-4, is KAGVTQTPRYLIKTRGQQVTLSCSPISGHRSVSWYQQTPGQGLQFLFEYFSETQRNKGNFPGRFSGRQFSNSRSEMNVSTLELGDSALYLCASSLGPAGSEKLFFGSGTQLSVL.

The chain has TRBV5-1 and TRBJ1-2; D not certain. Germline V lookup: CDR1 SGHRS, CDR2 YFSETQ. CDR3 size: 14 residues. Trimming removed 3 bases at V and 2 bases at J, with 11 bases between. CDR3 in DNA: TGCGCCAGCAGCTCGGCGGGCGGGAACTATGGCTACACCTTC. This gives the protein CASSSAGGNYGYTF.

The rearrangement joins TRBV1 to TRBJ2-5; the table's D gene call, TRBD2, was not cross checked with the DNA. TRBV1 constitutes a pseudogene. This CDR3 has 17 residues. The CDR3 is CTSTSHRGDCGSKTQYF. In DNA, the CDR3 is TGCACCAGCACGAGTCACAGAGGGGACTGCGGGAGCAAGACCCAGTACTTC.

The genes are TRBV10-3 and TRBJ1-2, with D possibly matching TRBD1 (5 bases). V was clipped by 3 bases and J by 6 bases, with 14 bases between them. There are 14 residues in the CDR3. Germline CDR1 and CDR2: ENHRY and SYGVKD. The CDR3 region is CAISDGGALDGYTF. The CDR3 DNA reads TGTGCCATCAGTGACGGAGGGGCGCTCGATGGCTACACCTTC.

CDR3 in amino acids: CASSIGQYTGELFF. The CDR3 nucleotides read TGTGCCAGTAGTATAGGCCAATACACCGGGGAGCTGTTTTTT. The chain carries TRBV19 and TRBJ2-2; D unclear. This CDR3 spans 14 amino acids. Germline V lookup: CDR1 LNHDA, CDR2 SQIVND (reference sequence). Trimming removed 1 base at V and 3 bases at J, with 6 bases between.

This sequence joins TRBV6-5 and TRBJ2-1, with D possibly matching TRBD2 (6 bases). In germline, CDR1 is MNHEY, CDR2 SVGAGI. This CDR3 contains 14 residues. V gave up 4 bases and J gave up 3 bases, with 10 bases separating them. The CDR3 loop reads CASSSIADYNEQFF. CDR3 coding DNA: TGTGCCAGCAGTTCAATAGCGGACTACAATGAGCAGTTCTTC.

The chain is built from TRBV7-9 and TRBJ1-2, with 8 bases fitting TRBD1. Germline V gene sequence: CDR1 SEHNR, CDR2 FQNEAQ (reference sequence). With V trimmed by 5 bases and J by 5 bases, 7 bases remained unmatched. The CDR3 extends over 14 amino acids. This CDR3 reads CASSRTGSRYGYTF. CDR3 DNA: TGTGCCAGCAGCCGGACAGGGAGTAGGTATGGCTACACCTTC.

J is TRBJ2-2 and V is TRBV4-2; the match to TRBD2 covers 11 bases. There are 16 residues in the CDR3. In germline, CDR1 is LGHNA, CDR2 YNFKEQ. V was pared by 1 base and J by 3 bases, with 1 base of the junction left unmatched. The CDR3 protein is CASSQGLAGYTGELFF. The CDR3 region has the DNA TGTGCCAGCAGCCAAGGACTAGCGGGATACACCGGGGAGCTGTTTTTT.

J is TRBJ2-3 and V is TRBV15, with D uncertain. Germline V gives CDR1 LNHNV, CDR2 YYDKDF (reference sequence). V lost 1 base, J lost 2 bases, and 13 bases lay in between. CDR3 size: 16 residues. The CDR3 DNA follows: TGTGCCACCAGCAGAGGTTCGCCAGGTTCCACAGATACGCAGTATTTT. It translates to CATSRGSPGSTDTQYF.

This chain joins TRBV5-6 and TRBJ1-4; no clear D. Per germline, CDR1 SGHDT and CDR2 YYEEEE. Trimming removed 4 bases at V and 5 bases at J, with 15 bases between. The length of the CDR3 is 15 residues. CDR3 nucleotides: TGTGCCAGCAGCCCCCGTCGGAGGGCAAATGAAAAACTGTTTTTT. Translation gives CASSPRRRANEKLFF.

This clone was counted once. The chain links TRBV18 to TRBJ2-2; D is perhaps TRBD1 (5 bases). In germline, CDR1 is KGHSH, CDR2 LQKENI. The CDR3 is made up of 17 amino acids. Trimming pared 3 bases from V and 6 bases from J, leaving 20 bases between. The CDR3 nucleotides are TGTGCCAGCTCACCGATTGGGGCTCACCGGCTATCCGGGGAGCTGTTTTTT. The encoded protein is CASSPIGAHRLSGELFF.

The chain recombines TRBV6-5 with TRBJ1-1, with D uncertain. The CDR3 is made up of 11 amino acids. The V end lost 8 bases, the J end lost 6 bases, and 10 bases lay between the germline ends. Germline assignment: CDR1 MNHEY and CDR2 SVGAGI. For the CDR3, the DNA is TGTGCCAGCCTCCTGTGGCCTGAAGCTTTCTTT. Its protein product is CASLLWPEAFF.

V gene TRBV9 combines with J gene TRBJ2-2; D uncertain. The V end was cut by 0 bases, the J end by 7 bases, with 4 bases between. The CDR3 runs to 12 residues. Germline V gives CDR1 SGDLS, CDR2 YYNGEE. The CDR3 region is CASSVAVGELFF. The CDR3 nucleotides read TGTGCCAGCAGCGTAGCCGTCGGGGAGCTGTTTTTT.

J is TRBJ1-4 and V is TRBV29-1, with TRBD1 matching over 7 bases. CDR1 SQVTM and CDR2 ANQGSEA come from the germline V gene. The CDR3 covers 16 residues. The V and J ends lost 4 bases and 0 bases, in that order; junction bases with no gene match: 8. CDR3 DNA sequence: TGCAGCGTTGTGGGGACAGTAGATGCAACTAATGAAAAACTGTTTTTT. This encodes CSVVGTVDATNEKLFF.

The CDR3: CASSLTIGSLSTDTQYF. The CDR3 bases are TGTGCCAGCAGCTTAACAATTGGGTCCCTTAGCACAGATACGCAGTATTTT. The J gene is TRBJ2-3, the V gene TRBV11-2; no definite D call. The CDR3 is 17 amino acids. CDR1 is SGHAT and CDR2 is FQNNGV in the germline V gene. Trimming pared 2 bases from V and 0 bases from J, leaving 15 bases between.

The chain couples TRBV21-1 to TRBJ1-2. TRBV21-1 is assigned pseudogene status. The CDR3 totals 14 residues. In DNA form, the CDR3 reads TGTGCCAGCAGCAATAGTCTGGGGAACTATGGCTACACCTTC. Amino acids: CASSNSLGNYGYTF.

CDR3 coding DNA: TGTGCCAGCAGCCTAACCCACAATGAAAAACTGTTTTTT. Translated, it gives CASSLTHNEKLFF. The chain couples TRBV7-9 to TRBJ1-4; D is unclear. The CDR3 consists of 13 residues. CDR1 SEHNR and CDR2 FQNEAQ come from the germline V gene (reference sequence). Trimming removed 5 bases at V and 5 bases at J, with 9 bases between. The full variable domain, rest sourced from reference TRBV7-9 and TRBJ1-4, is DTGVSQNPRHKITKRGQNVTFRCDPISEHNRLYWYRQTLGQGPEFLTYFQNEAQLEKSRLLSDRFSAERPKGSFSTLEIQRTEQGDSAMYLCASSLTHNEKLFFGSGTQLSVL.

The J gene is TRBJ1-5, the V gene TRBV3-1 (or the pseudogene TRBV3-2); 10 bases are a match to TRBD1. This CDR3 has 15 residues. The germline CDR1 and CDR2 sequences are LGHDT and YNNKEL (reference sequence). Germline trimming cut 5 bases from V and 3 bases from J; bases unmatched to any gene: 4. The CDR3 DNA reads TGTGCCAGCAGCACGGGACAGGGGAACAATCAGCCCCAGCATTTT. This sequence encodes CASSTGQGNNQPQHF.

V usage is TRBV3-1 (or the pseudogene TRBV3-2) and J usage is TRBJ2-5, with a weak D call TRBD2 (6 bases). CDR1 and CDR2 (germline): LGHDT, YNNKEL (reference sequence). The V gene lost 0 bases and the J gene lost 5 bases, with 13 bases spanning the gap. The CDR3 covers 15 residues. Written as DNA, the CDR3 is TGTGCCAGCAGCCAAGATGGGGTGGGGAGGGAGACCCAGTACTTC. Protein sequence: CASSQDGVGRETQYF.

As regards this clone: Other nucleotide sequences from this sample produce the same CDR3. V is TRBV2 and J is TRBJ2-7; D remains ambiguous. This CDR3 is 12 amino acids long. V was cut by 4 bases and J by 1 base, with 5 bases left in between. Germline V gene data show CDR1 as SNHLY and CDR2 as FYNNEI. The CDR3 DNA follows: TGTGCCAGCAGTGTTGGTTCCTACGAGCAGTACTTC. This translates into CASSVGSYEQYF. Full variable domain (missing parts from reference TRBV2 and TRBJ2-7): EPEVTQTPSHQVTQMGQEVILRCVPISNHLYFYWYRQILGQKVEFLVSFYNNEISEKSEIFDDQFSVERPDGSNFTLKIRSTKLEDSAMYFCASSVGSYEQYFGPGTRLTVT.

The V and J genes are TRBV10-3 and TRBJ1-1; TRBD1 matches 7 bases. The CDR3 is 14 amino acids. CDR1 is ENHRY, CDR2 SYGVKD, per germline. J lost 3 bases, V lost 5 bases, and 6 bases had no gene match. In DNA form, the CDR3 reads TGTGCCATCAGTCCCGGGACAGACTACACTGAAGCTTTCTTT. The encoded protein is CAISPGTDYTEAFF.

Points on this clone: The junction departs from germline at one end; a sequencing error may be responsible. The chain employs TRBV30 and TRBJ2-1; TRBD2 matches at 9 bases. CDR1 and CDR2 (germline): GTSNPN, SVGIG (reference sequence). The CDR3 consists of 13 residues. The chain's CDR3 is CAGRGLAENEQFF. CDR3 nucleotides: TGTGCCGGGAGGGGACTAGCAGAGAATGAGCAGTTCTTC.

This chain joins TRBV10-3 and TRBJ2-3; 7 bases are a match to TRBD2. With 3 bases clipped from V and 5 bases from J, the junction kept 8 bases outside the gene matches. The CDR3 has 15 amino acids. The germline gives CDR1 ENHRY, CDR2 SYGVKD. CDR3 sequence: CAISDIAGAGDTQYF. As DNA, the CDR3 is TGTGCCATCAGTGATATCGCGGGAGCTGGAGATACGCAGTATTTT.

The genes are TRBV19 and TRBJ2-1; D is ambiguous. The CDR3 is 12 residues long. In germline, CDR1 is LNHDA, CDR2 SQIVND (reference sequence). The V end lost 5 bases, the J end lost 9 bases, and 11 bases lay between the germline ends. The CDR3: CASSASRIEQFF. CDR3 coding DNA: TGTGCCAGTAGTGCTTCTAGAATTGAGCAGTTCTTC.

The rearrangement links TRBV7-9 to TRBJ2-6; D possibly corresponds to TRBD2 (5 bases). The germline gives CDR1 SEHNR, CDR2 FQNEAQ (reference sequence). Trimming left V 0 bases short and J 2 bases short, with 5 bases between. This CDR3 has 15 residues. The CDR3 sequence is CASSLAGTGANVLTF. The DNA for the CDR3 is TGTGCCAGCAGCTTAGCCGGGACTGGGGCCAACGTCCTGACTTTC.

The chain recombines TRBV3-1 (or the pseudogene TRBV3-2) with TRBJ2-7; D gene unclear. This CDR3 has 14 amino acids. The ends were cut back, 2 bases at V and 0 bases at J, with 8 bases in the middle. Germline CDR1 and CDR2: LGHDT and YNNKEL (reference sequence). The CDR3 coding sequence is TGTGCCAGCAGCCAAATTCCTAGCTCCTACGAGCAGTACTTC. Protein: CASSQIPSSYEQYF.

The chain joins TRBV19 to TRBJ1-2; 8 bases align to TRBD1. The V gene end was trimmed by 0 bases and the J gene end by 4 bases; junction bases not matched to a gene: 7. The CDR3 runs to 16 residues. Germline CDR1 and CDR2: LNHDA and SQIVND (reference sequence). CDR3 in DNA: TGTGCCAGTAGTATAGAAGGGACAGGTGAATCCTATGGCTACACCTTC. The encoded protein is CASSIEGTGESYGYTF.